This T cell receptor beta chain was sequenced in a study of blood T cell repertoires in COVID-19. Background on the study: Both acute and convalescent COVID-19 samples were obtained from the United States, Italy and Spain. From T cells, B-cell-depleted T cells, or PBMCs came the material, which was cDNA or gDNA.

This clone was recorded at least ten times. How the authors handled the data: Amplified reference gene primers provided the basis for estimating nucleated cell counts. Method: immunoSEQ multiplex PCR; TCRdb's copy keeps in-frame clones and lacks some. The V and J calls and the clone size are those of that table, but D and trimming were determined from the DNA. The table includes some 270,000 clones, approximately 86% detected once. The germline V gene encodes CDR1 SEHNR and CDR2 FQNEAQ (reference sequence). J was trimmed by 2 bases and V by 6 bases; bases with no gene match: 4. This CDR3 comprises 14 residues.

The chain couples TRBV7-9 to TRBJ1-5, with 7 bases aligning to TRBD1. This clonotype was obtained from a man in his forties with active or convalescent COVID-19. The specimen was peripheral blood. This CDR3 reads CASSTGAGNQPQHF. As DNA, the CDR3 is TGTGCCAGCAGTACAGGGGCGGGCAATCAGCCCCAGCATTTT.